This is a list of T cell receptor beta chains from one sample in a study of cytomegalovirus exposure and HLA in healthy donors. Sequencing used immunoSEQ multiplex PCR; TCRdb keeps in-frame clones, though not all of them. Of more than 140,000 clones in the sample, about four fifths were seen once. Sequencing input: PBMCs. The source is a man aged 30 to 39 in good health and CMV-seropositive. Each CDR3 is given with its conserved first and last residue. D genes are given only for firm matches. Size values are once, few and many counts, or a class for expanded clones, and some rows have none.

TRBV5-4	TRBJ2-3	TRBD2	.	TGTGCCAGCAGCTTGATTCGGGGGGGACCTAGCACAGATACGCAGTATTTT	CASSLIRGGPSTDTQYF
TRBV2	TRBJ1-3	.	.	TGTGCCAGCAGTGAACATCCTGGAAACACCATATATTTT	CASSEHPGNTIYF
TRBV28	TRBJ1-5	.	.	TGTGCCAGCAGTTCTCGACAGAACAATCAGCCCCAGCATTTT	CASSSRQNNQPQHF
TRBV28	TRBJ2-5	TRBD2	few	TGTGCCAGCAGTACCGGGAGGGCCGGGGGGACCCAGTACTTC	CASSTGRAGGTQYF
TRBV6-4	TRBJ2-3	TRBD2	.	TGTGCCAGCAGTCCGACTGGGCGGGAGGGTGGGGTAATACAGTATTTT	CASSPTGREGGVIQYF
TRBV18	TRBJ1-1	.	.	TGTGCCAGCTCCCTATCAAGGGGCTATGAAGCTTTCTTT	CASSLSRGYEAFF
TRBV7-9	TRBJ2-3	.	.	TGTGCCAGCAGCTTAGGACGAGGAACAGATACGCAGTATTTT	CASSLGRGTDTQYF
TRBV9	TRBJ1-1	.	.	TGTGCCAGCAGCGTAGGAGCGAACACTGAAGCTTTCTTT	CASSVGANTEAFF
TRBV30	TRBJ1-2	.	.	TGTGCCTGGAGTGCGGTCCTGGGGAAAAGCGGGGGCTACACCTTC	CAWSAVLGKSGGYTF
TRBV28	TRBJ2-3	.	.	TGTGCCAGCAGTCCTTCTATTCGAGATACGCAGTATTTT	CASSPSIRDTQYF
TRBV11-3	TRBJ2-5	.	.	TGTGCCAGCAGCGATAGGGGGACACCACAAGAGACCCAGTACTTC	CASSDRGTPQETQYF
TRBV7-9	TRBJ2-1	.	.	TGTGCCAGCAGTCCCCGGAGCTCCTACAATGAGCAGTTCTTC	CASSPRSSYNEQFF
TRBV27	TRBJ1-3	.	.	TGTGCCAGTGGCTCTGCGGGGGGGAACACCATATATTTT	CASGSAGGNTIYF
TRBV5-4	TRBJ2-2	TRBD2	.	TGTGCCAGCAGTCCAGGGACTAGCAACACCGGGGAGCTGTTTTTT	CASSPGTSNTGELFF
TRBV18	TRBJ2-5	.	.	TGTGCCAGCTCACCACGGAGTGCAGGGGAAGAGACCCAGTACTTC	CASSPRSAGEETQYF
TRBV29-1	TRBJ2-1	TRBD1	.	TGCAGCGTTGAAGATCCAAGACAGGGGTACAATGAGCAGTTCTTC	CSVEDPRQGYNEQFF
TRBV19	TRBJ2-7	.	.	TGTGCCAGTAGTATAACCGGACTCGACGAGCAGTACTTC	CASSITGLDEQYF
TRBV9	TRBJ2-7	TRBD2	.	TGTGCCAGCAGCTCTTCGGGAGGGATTATCTACGAGCAGTACTTC	CASSSSGGIIYEQYF
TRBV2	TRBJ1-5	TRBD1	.	TGTGCCAGCAGTGAAGGGACAGGGTCTAATTATCAGCCCCAGCATTTT	CASSEGTGSNYQPQHF
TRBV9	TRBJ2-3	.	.	TGTGCCAGCAGCGTAGCTGCGGGGGCCCACGGTAAGGATACGCAGTATTTT	CASSVAAGAHGKDTQYF
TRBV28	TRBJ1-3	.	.	TGTGCCAGCAGTTTCCGGGGAGGAGGAAACACCATATATTTT	CASSFRGGGNTIYF
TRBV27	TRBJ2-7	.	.	TGTGCCAGCTCGGACTACTCCTACGAGCAGTACTTC	CASSDYSYEQYF
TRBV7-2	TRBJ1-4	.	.	TGTGCCAGCAGCTTAGCGAGGGGAGGAGAAAAACTGTTTTTT	CASSLARGGEKLFF
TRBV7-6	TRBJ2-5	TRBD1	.	TGTGCCAGCGGCGTCGGACAGGGGAAAGAGACCCAGTACTTC	CASGVGQGKETQYF
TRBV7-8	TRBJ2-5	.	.	TGTGCCAGCAGCTTCCGGGTGAGGGCGGGGCGTCAAGAGACCCAGTACTTC	CASSFRVRAGRQETQYF
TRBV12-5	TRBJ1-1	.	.	TGTGCTAGTGGTTTGGTACTGGAGGGGAGGAACACTGAAGCTTTCTTT	CASGLVLEGRNTEAFF
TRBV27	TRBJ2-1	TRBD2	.	TGTGCCAGCAGTAGGGGACTAGCGGGGGGGGGTGAGCAGTTCTTC	CASSRGLAGGGEQFF
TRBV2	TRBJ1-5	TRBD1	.	TGTGCCAGCAGCGAACCGGGACAGGTGAGCAATCAGCCCCAGCATTTT	CASSEPGQVSNQPQHF
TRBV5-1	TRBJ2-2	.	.	TGCGCCAGCAGCTTGGGTACAGGGTATTCCGGGGAGCTGTTTTTT	CASSLGTGYSGELFF
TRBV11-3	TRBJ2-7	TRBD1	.	TGTGCCAGCAGCCCGGGACAGGCTGGCGAGCAGTACTTC	CASSPGQAGEQYF
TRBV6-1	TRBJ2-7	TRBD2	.	TGTGCCAGCACGATAACGACTAGCGCCTTCTACGAGCAGTACTTC	CASTITTSAFYEQYF
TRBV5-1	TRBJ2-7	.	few	TGCGCCAGCAGCTTGGGGGGGGGCCCTCGGGAGCAGTACTTC	CASSLGGGPREQYF
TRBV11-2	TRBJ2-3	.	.	TGCGCCAGCAGCTTTTGGCAGGGGGGAGTCACAGATACGCAGTATTTT	CASSFWQGGVTDTQYF
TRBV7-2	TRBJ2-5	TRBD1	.	TGTGCCAGCAGCCCAACGACAGGGTACTCCGGGCAGTACTTC	CASSPTTGYSGQYF
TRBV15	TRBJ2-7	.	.	TGTGCCACCAGCACCCGACTAGTAGGGGACGGGAAATACGAGCAGTACTTC	CATSTRLVGDGKYEQYF
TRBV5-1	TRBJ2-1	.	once	TGCGCCAGCAGATGGGGGCTCGGCTCCTACAATGAGCAGTTCTTC	CASRWGLGSYNEQFF
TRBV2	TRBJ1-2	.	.	TGTGCCAGCAGTGAAAGACAAGTCTATGGCTACACCTTC	CASSERQVYGYTF
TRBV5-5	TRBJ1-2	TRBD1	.	TGTGCCAGCAGCGGGTTCGGGACAGCTAACTATGGCTACACCTTC	CASSGFGTANYGYTF
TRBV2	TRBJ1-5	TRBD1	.	TGTGCCAGCAGTGCCGGGACAGGCCGCAATCAGCCCCAGCATTTT	CASSAGTGRNQPQHF
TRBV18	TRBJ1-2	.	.	TGTGCCAGCCTCTCAGCGGACTATGGCTACACCTTC	CASLSADYGYTF
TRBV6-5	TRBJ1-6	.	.	TGTGCCAGCAGTGATTTGGGACTTGACTCACCCCTCCACTTT	CASSDLGLDSPLHF
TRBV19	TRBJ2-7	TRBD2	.	TGTGCCAGTAGTATCCGGGAGGCCTACGAGCAGTACTTC	CASSIREAYEQYF
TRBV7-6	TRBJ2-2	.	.	TGTGCCAGCCGATTTGAGACGAACACCGGGGAGCTGTTTTTT	CASRFETNTGELFF
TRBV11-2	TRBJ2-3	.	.	TGTGCCAGCAGCTCCAGATACACAGATACGCAGTATTTT	CASSSRYTDTQYF
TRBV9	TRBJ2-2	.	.	TGTGCCAGCAGCCCGCCCCCACAACTAGGATCGAACACCGGGGAGCTGTTTTTT	CASSPPPQLGSNTGELFF
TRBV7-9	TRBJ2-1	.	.	TGTGCCAGCAGCATACATACCAATGAGCAGTTCTTC	CASSIHTNEQFF
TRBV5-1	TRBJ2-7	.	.	TGCGCCAGCAGCTTGGAACGAGTCATTAGCCCCTACGAGCAGTACTTC	CASSLERVISPYEQYF
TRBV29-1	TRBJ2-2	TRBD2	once	TGCAGCGTTGAATCGGGGGGAGGCGGGGAGCTGTTTTTT	CSVESGGGGELFF
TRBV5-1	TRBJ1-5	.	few	TGCGCCAGCAGCTTGGGGGATGGACAGCCCACCTGGGATAGCAATCAGCCCCAGCATTTT	CASSLGDGQPTWDSNQPQHF
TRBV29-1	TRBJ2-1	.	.	TGCAGCGTTGGGCGGCTCGACAATGAGCAGTTCTTC	CSVGRLDNEQFF
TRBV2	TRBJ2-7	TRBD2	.	TGTGCCAGCAGGGGGGGGACTAGCCCCTACGAGCAGTACTTC	CASRGGTSPYEQYF
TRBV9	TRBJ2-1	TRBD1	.	TGTGCCAGCAGCGCGGGACAGGGTCTCAATGAGCAGTTCTTC	CASSAGQGLNEQFF
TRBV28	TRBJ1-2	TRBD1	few	TGTGCCAGCAGTTTACCCCAGGGGGTAGGCTATGGCTACACCTTC	CASSLPQGVGYGYTF